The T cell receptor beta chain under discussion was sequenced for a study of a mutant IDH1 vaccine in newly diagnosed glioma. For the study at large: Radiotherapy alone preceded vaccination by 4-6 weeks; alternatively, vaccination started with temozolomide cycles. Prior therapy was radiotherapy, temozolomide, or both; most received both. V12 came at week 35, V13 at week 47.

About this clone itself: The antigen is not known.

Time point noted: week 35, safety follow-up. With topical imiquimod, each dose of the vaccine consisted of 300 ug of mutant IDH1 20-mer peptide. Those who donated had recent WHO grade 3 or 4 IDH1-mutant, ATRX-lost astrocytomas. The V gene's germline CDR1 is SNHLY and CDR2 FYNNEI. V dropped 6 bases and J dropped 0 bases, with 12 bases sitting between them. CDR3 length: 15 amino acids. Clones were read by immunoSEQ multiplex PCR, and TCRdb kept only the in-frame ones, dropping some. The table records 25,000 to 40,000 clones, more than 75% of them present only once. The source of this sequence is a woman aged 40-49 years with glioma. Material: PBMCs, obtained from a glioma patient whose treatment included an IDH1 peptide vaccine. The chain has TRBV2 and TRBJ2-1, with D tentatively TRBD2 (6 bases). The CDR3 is CASREGTASYNEQFF. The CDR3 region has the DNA TGTGCCAGCAGGGAGGGGACTGCCTCCTACAATGAGCAGTTCTTC.